This T cell receptor beta chain was sequenced in a study of OX40 agonist ivuxolimab in advanced cancers. With regard to the full study: Ivuxolimab was a fully human IgG2 agonistic monoclonal antibody targeting the costimulatory receptor OX40 (CD134). Intravenous ivuxolimab was administered to patients every 2 weeks at six dose levels: 0.01, 0.1, 0.3, 1.5, 3 and 10 mg/kg. Of the approximately 50 dose-escalation patients, hepatocellular carcinoma was present in approximately 20, melanoma in roughly 15, renal cell carcinoma in 9 and head and neck cancer in 9. A male proportion of 82.7% and a mean age of 60 years, ranging from about 20 to 80, were recorded for the dose-escalation cohort. Prior anti-PD-1, anti-PD-L1 or anti-CTLA-4 therapy was permitted, and about two fifths of dose-escalation patients had received checkpoint inhibitors. Partial responses occurred in three dose-escalation patients, of whom one had hepatocellular carcinoma and two had cutaneous melanoma. The purpose of peripheral TCRbeta sequencing was to test whether ivuxolimab changed TCR sequence diversity and led to clonal T-cell expansion. The paper reports the monotherapy dose-escalation portion (N of about 54 patients) of the phase I ivuxolimab trial. Beyond this particular receptor, the publication reports: Clonal expansion of both CD4+ and CD8+ blood T cells was observed from baseline to week 6 at doses 0.1 to 3.0 mg/kg. Low levels of normalized T-cell clonal expansion were also shown by some nonresponding patients. Which antigens the clonally expanded peripheral T cells were specific for was not determined. After ivuxolimab, CD8+ T cells had more expanded clones than CD4+ T cells on average. In partial responders in the 0.1-3.0 mg/kg groups, normalized peripheral clonal expansion was found to be among the lowest, especially among CD8+ T cells.

To sequence the TCRbeta CDR3 region, genomic DNA was isolated from the sorted cells. The immunoSEQ Assay was used for sequencing of TCRbeta CDR3 regions. TCRdb retrieved this table from immuneACCESS and kept in-frame rearrangements only. Not all clones are present; in checked studies, unresolved V genes account for under half, and no reason is known for the remainder. In all, the sample holds over 75,000 clones, and about 90% of those were seen once. The ten largest clones add up to approximately 8.4% of the sample. Patients with autoimmune disease history or receiving systemic immunosuppression were excluded from the trial. In every dose cohort, peripheral blood was drawn for TCR sequencing at baseline, cycle 4 day 1, and cycle 7 day 1. Samples came from an open-label, multicenter, first-in-human phase I dose-escalation trial of ivuxolimab. Adults with locally advanced or metastatic melanoma, renal cell, hepatocellular, or head and neck squamous cell carcinoma were enrolled in the trial. Before TCR sequencing, CD4+ and CD8+ T cells were separately sorted from peripheral blood.

To note about this clone: The specificity of this receptor is unknown. Base-call qualities are not available, and no considerably larger clone is one nucleotide away.

The sequence was obtained from an adult with an advanced solid tumor such as melanoma, head and neck, liver or kidney cancer. The sample in question was CD4+ or CD8+ T cells sorted from blood, obtained in a trial of the OX40 agonist ivuxolimab.

The nucleotides read TGTGCCAGCAGCTCGTTAGCGGGAGTGCCCAATGAGCAGTTCTTC. It is translated as CASSSLAGVPNEQFF. Rearrangement joined TRBV7-8 to TRBJ2-1; TRBD2 matches 9 bases in the middle. Via the germline V gene, CDR1 is SGHVS and CDR2 FQNEAQ. The cysteine opens and the phenylalanine closes a CDR3 of 15 amino acids. The DNA shown is the 45-base CDR3, in frame from base 1. For this chain, trimming is 4 bases at the V end and 6 bases at the J end, and the number of junction bases without a gene match is 7.